This T cell receptor (beta chain) is drawn from a study of blood T cell repertoires in COVID-19 (dated by TCRdb to about 2020). In terms of the full investigation: Samples covering the acute and convalescent phases of COVID-19 were provided by collaborators in the United States, Italy and Spain. The prospective study material was composed of cDNA or gDNA derived from T cells, B-cell-depleted T cells, or PBMCs. The dataset comprised deeply sampled blood TCRbeta repertoires from subjects exposed to, actively infected with, or recovered from COVID-19. The repertoires were made available in a free public database intended to serve as a resource for research on the immune response to SARS-CoV-2. The samples were drawn from the first 160 participants of the ongoing ImmuneRACE study and from some 1,300 subjects provided by 6 global collaborators. Nearly every sample came with metadata listing a de-identified subject ID, COVID-19 status, age in years and sex. HLA class I and class II types, where available, came from metadata supplied by the sample provider rather than from assay-based typing. Overall results and qualifications from the work: The amount of clinical and demographic metadata varied by source and participant and was provided uncurated.

TCRbeta CDR3 regions were amplified from genomic DNA using the immunoSEQ Assay, a bias-controlled multiplex PCR. Under the source paper's analysis protocol: The number of nucleated cells in each sample was estimated from the amplification of reference gene primers within the assay. To quantify the absolute abundance of each unique TCRbeta CDR3 rearrangement, sequence reads were collapsed and filtered. Productive Simpson clonality was computed per sample as the square root of Simpson's diversity index over productive rearrangements. Sourced from immuneACCESS, this table was stored by TCRdb with only in-frame sequences that have V and J called. A share of the clones is absent; for the studies checked, an unresolved V gene accounts for under half, and the remainder has no known explanation. The V and J calls and clone size are taken from that table; D and trimming were inferred from the DNA. Across this sample there are 50,000 or so clones, with around 90% seen only once. The top ten clonotypes cover under 15% of the sample.

The collaborating institutions used their own protocols to collect whole blood in K2EDTA tubes. For TCRbeta analysis, collaborator samples were shipped as frozen whole blood, as isolated PBMCs, or as DNA extracted from either sample type. For this clone: Its target antigen remains unknown. There are no base qualities to consult, and no much larger clone falls within one base.

Taken from the germline V gene, the CDR1 and CDR2 loops are MNHEY and SVGAGI. The CDR3 measures 14 amino acids from cysteine to valine. Only the CDR3 DNA is retained, 42 bases long and in frame from the first base. Trimming removed 6 bases from V and 1 base from J, leaving 13 bases between the germline ends. The source is a human donor with active COVID-19. The donor label of this sample is uncertain. This chain is built from TRBV6-5 and TRBJ2-7; no D segment can be confidently identified. Material: peripheral blood. The CDR3 reads CASSLTFLSYEQYV. The DNA is TGTGCCAGCAGCCTTACTTTTCTTTCCTACGAGCAGTACGTC.